The 30 T cell receptor beta chains presented below share a single source sample, sequenced in a study of early T cells in non-severe SARS-CoV-2 infection. One entry per CDR3 protein results from TCRdb running MiXCR on the 5' RACE reads. The sample gives about 60,000 distinct CDR3 sequences, 10% to 15% of which show up once; 4.8% is in the top ten. The source material was whole blood. These receptors all stem from an adult who was a healthcare worker with PCR-confirmed SARS-CoV-2 infection or an uninfected control (not recorded which).

This clonotype has just a few counts. The chain uses TRBV19 and TRBJ1-2; no firm D call. This CDR3 has 13 residues. CDR1 LNHDA and CDR2 SQIVND come from the germline V gene (reference sequence). V was pared by 10 bases and J by 0 bases, with 12 bases between. The CDR3 coding sequence is TGTGCCACACACCAGGAGGCTAACTATGGCTACACCTTC. Translated: CATHQEANYGYTF.

The J gene is TRBJ2-3, the V gene TRBV14; D is unresolved. V lost 8 bases to trimming and J lost 5 bases, with 8 bases between them. This CDR3 has 11 amino acids. Germline loops: CDR1 SGHDN, CDR2 FVKESK. The CDR3 loop reads CASGSKDTQYF. The CDR3 nucleotides are TGTGCCAGCGGATCCAAAGATACGCAGTATTTT.

The V call is TRBV19, the J call TRBJ2-2; D ambiguous. Germline V gene sequence: CDR1 LNHDA, CDR2 SQIVND (reference sequence). This CDR3 spans 16 amino acids. V lost 3 bases and J 4 bases, leaving 15 bases between the germline ends. For the CDR3, the DNA is TGTGCCAGTAGTATCCTATCCAGGCCCAGCACCGGGGAGCTGTTTTTT. Translated, it gives CASSILSRPSTGELFF.

The count of this clonotype is one. V is TRBV20-1 and J is TRBJ1-5; D remains ambiguous. CDR1 and CDR2 from the germline V gene are DFQATT and SNEGSKA (reference sequence). CDR3 length: 12 amino acids. The germline V and J ends were trimmed by 4 bases and 4 bases, with 8 bases remaining between them. CDR3 protein: CSATSGNQPQHF. The DNA of the CDR3 is TGCAGTGCTACCAGCGGGAATCAGCCCCAGCATTTT.

CDR3 in DNA: TGCAGTGCCCCAGGGGGTCCAAGCCGAAACACTGAAGCTTTCTTT. Protein product: CSAPGGPSRNTEAFF. The rearrangement joins TRBV20-1 to TRBJ1-1, with 7 bases that match TRBD1. CDR3 size: 15 residues. Unmatched junction bases numbered 12, after V lost 6 bases and J lost 2 bases. CDR1 and CDR2 (germline): DFQATT, SNEGSKA (reference sequence).

This clonotype showed up just a few times. The chain is built from TRBV9 and TRBJ2-7; D gene ambiguous. The germline gives CDR1 SGDLS, CDR2 YYNGEE. The CDR3 has 14 amino acids. V shed 1 base and J shed 5 bases, with 13 bases lying between them. This chain's CDR3 is CASSVREETDEQYF. In DNA, the CDR3 is TGTGCCAGCAGCGTACGAGAGGAGACTGACGAGCAGTACTTC.

This clonotype was observed a few times. The J gene is TRBJ1-4, the V gene TRBV4-3, with no clear D. The germline gives CDR1 LGHNA, CDR2 YSLEER. The length of the CDR3 is 15 residues. The ends were cut back, 4 bases at V and 3 bases at J, with 12 bases in the middle. CDR3 in amino acids: CASSRGLGSNEKLFF. The CDR3 coding sequence is TGCGCCAGCAGCCGGGGTCTCGGATCTAATGAAAAACTGTTTTTT.

This clonotype was seen a handful of times. CDR3 in amino acids: CASREGSRVEETQYF. The CDR3 DNA reads as TGTGCCAGCAGGGAGGGGTCGCGGGTCGAAGAGACCCAGTACTTC. This rearrangement joins TRBV2 to TRBJ2-5; maybe TRBD2 (6 bases). This CDR3 is 15 amino acids long. Germline loops: CDR1 SNHLY, CDR2 FYNNEI. V was cut by 6 bases and J by 3 bases, with 17 bases left in between.

This chain uses TRBV30 with TRBJ2-3; D remains ambiguous. The CDR3 contains 13 residues. CDR1 and CDR2 from the germline V gene are GTSNPN and SVGIG (reference sequence). V lost 0 bases and J lost 5, with 9 bases in between. The CDR3 spells CAWSVQSKDTQYF. CDR3 DNA sequence: TGTGCCTGGAGTGTACAGAGTAAAGATACGCAGTATTTT.

This clonotype was seen only a few times. The chain links TRBV7-9 to TRBJ1-6; 9 positions agree with TRBD1. Germline values: CDR1 SEHNR, CDR2 FQNEAQ (reference sequence). Trimming removed 3 bases from V and 9 bases from J; junction bases left unmatched: 6. CDR3 length: 15 residues. In DNA form, the CDR3 reads TGTGCCAGCAGCTTCGCCGGGACAGGGAGTTCACCCCTCCACTTT. Protein product: CASSFAGTGSSPLHF.

The chain has TRBV14 and TRBJ2-1, with D perhaps matching TRBD1 (6 bases). Germline V gene data show CDR1 as SGHDN and CDR2 as FVKESK. V lost 6 bases to trimming and J lost 7 bases, with 19 bases between them. This CDR3 has 15 residues. CDR3 nucleotide sequence: TGTGCCAGCAGATCCGGGACATCGGTTGGGAATGAGCAGTTCTTC. Translating it yields CASRSGTSVGNEQFF.

The chain links TRBV12-3 or TRBV12-4 to TRBJ1-3; tentatively, D is TRBD1 (5 bases). This CDR3 spans 15 amino acids. V lost 3 bases to trimming and J lost 0 bases, with 9 bases between them. Here the CDR3 reads CASSLQGGSGNTIYF. In DNA, the CDR3 is TGTGCCAGCAGTTTGCAGGGTGGCTCTGGAAACACCATATATTTT.

The chain uses TRBV5-1 and TRBJ1-2; D unresolved. The CDR3 consists of 14 residues. V was shortened by 2 bases and J by 6 bases, with 14 bases between the two germline ends. Germline V lookup: CDR1 SGHRS, CDR2 YFSETQ. The CDR3 nucleotides are TGCGCCAGCAGCTTAATGAACAGCGACCATGGCTACACCTTC. It encodes CASSLMNSDHGYTF.

The chain carries TRBV7-8 and TRBJ2-3, with TRBD2 as a possible D gene (6 bases). The germline gives CDR1 SGHVS, CDR2 FQNEAQ. This CDR3 has 16 residues. V lost 7 bases, J lost 2 bases, and 19 bases lay in between. The CDR3 coding sequence is TGTGCCAGCACCCTCGGGCGGGGACTTTACACAGATACGCAGTATTTT. Translation gives CASTLGRGLYTDTQYF. Full variable domain (outside the CDR3, taken from reference TRBV7-8 and TRBJ2-3): GAGVSQSPRYKVAKRGQDVALRCDPISGHVSLFWYQQALGQGPEFLTYFQNEAQLDKSGLPSDRFFAERPEGSVSTLKIQRTQQEDSAVYLCASTLGRGLYTDTQYFGPGTRLTVL.

The sample holds a few counts of this clonotype. This chain uses TRBV19 with TRBJ1-1; 8 bases are shared with TRBD1. Germline CDR1 is LNHDA and CDR2 is SQIVND (reference sequence). Trimming cost V 9 bases and J 1 base; bases outside gene matches: 4. The length of the CDR3 is 13 residues. This CDR3 is CASRQGRNTEAFF. CDR3 nucleotides: TGTGCCAGCCGACAGGGGAGGAACACTGAAGCTTTCTTT.

Comments on this clonotype: A much larger clone is a single base away; this may be a read error. The chain uses TRBV10-3 and TRBJ1-4; D unresolved. The germline V gene has CDR1 ENHRY and CDR2 SYGVKD. V was trimmed by 2 bases and J by 9 bases, leaving 10 bases between them. The CDR3 has 13 residues. The DNA of the CDR3 is TGTGCCATCAGTGAGGGTGCGGGGAAAAAACTGTTTTTT. Translation gives CAISEGAGKKLFF.

The chain carries TRBV29-1 and TRBJ2-1, with D maybe TRBD2 (5 bases). This CDR3 spans 9 amino acids. Germline CDR1 is SQVTM and CDR2 is ANQGSEA. V dropped 4 bases and J dropped 12 bases, with 7 bases sitting between them. This CDR3 is CSVGAGQFF. CDR3 nucleotides: TGCAGCGTTGGGGCGGGGCAGTTCTTC.

Details on this clonotype: The limits of the CDR3 on the DNA are not certain, so only TCRdb's listed CDR3 is given. This chain links TRBV7-5 with TRBJ2-2; TRBD2 is taken as the D call from the table, unchecked against the DNA. TRBV7-5 has pseudogene status. The CDR3 is 20 residues long, ends included. The CDR3 here is CISVPEGGASGKANTGELFF.

This clonotype appeared many times. This rearrangement joins TRBV20-1 to TRBJ1-2; TRBD1 is a possible D gene (6 bases). Germline assignment: CDR1 DFQATT and CDR2 SNEGSKA (reference sequence). The V end was cut by 2 bases, the J end by 3 bases, with 19 bases between. The CDR3 loop spans 16 amino acids. CDR3 DNA sequence: TGCAGTGCTAGACGGGCTGGGGGGCGGATAGACTATGGCTACACCTTC. This translates into CSARRAGGRIDYGYTF.

The table lists this clonotype with a few counts. The gene calls are TRBV7-2 and TRBJ2-2; 8 bases fit TRBD2. Trimming took 1 base from V and 4 from J; bases not matched to a gene: 8. The V gene's germline CDR1 is SGHTA and CDR2 FQGNSA. This CDR3 spans 17 amino acids. Here the CDR3 reads CASSLVSVAGPTGELFF. The CDR3 DNA is TGTGCCAGCAGCTTAGTTTCGGTAGCGGGGCCCACCGGGGAGCTGTTTTTT. The full variable domain, rest sourced from reference TRBV7-2 and TRBJ2-2, is GAGVSQSPSNKVTEKGKDVELRCDPISGHTALYWYRQSLGQGLEFLIYFQGNSAPDKSGLPSDRFSAERTGGSVSTLTIQRTQQEDSAVYLCASSLVSVAGPTGELFFGEGSRLTVL.

This clonotype has ten or more counts. The CDR3 region is CASSPPGVQEKLFF. DNA of the CDR3: TGTGCCAGCAGTCCTCCAGGGGTTCAGGAAAAACTGTTTTTT. The chain joins TRBV12-3 or TRBV12-4 to TRBJ1-4; maybe TRBD1 (6 bases). The CDR3 totals 14 residues. Trimming left V 5 bases short and J 8 bases short, with 15 bases between.

The DNA of the CDR3 is TGCAGTGCTAGACCCACTTACGACAGGGGGCTTGCCGGGGAGCTGTTTTTT. Translating it yields CSARPTYDRGLAGELFF. The rearrangement joins TRBV20-1 to TRBJ2-2, with 10 nucleotides matching TRBD1. V gave up 2 bases and J gave up 6 bases; unmatched junction bases: 12. The CDR3 runs to 17 residues. The germline V gene encodes CDR1 DFQATT and CDR2 SNEGSKA (reference sequence).

This clonotype was detected many times. The rearrangement uses TRBV5-1 and TRBJ2-7, with D perhaps matching TRBD1 or TRBD2 (5 bases each). Germline V gene data show CDR1 as SGHRS and CDR2 as YFSETQ. The CDR3 contains 14 residues. V lost 4 bases and J lost 4, with 15 bases in between. CDR3 amino acids: CASSPGQGAYEQYF. The CDR3 bases are TGCGCCAGCAGCCCCGGCCAGGGAGCTTACGAGCAGTACTTC.

This clonotype was seen a few times. The V gene is TRBV3-1, the J gene TRBJ1-2, with 11 bases matching TRBD1. The CDR3 consists of 16 residues. After removal of 4 bases from V and 2 bases from J, the junction contained 6 bases not matched to a gene. Germline-derived CDR1 and CDR2 are LGHDT and YNNKEL (reference sequence). CDR3 loop: CASSPFRTGGNYGYTF. Written as DNA, the CDR3 is TGTGCCAGCAGCCCCTTTAGGACAGGGGGCAACTATGGCTACACCTTC.

The rearrangement links TRBV10-3 to TRBJ2-3; 11 bases line up with TRBD2. Germline V gene lookup returns CDR1 ENHRY and CDR2 SYGVKD. V dropped 6 bases and J dropped 4; count of bases not matched to a gene: 6. This CDR3 comprises 15 residues. The chain's CDR3 is CAIRDSGRAADTQYF. CDR3 coding DNA: TGTGCCATCAGGGATAGCGGGAGGGCGGCAGATACGCAGTATTTT.

This clonotype was found many times. The V gene is TRBV14, the J gene TRBJ2-7; D is possibly TRBD1 (6 bases). The CDR3 runs 13 residues. With 8 bases removed from V and 6 bases from J, the gap between germline ends came to 17 bases. CDR1 and CDR2 from the germline V gene are SGHDN and FVKESK. CDR3 bases: TGTGCCAGCGGCTACCGAACAGGGAGCGAGCAGTACTTC. This codes for CASGYRTGSEQYF. The full variable domain, rest sourced from reference TRBV14 and TRBJ2-7, is EAGVTQFPSHSVIEKGQTVTLRCDPISGHDNLYWYRRVMGKEIKFLLHFVKESKQDESGMPNNRFLAERTGGTYSTLKVQPAELEDSGVYFCASGYRTGSEQYFGPGTRLTVT.

In this sample, this clonotype turned up many times. This chain uses TRBV5-6 with TRBJ1-4; D unclear. V shed 3 bases and J shed 4 bases, with 10 bases lying between them. CDR3 length: 14 residues. Germline V gives CDR1 SGHDT, CDR2 YYEEEE. The CDR3 DNA reads TGTGCCAGCAGCTCATACGGACTTAATGAAAAACTGTTTTTT. Translated, it gives CASSSYGLNEKLFF. The variable domain in full, with the rest retrieved from reference TRBV5-6 and TRBJ1-4, is DAGVTQSPTHLIKTRGQQVTLRCSPKSGHDTVSWYQQALGQGPQFIFQYYEEEERQRGNFPDRFSGHQFPNYSSELNVNALLLGDSALYLCASSSYGLNEKLFFGSGTQLSVL.

This clonotype was counted between two and nine times. V usage is TRBV29-1 and J usage is TRBJ2-5; 7 bases match TRBD1. Germline V gene lookup returns CDR1 SQVTM and CDR2 ANQGSEA. The junction had 9 bases not matched to a gene; V was cut back by 7 bases and J by 4 bases. CDR3 length: 13 residues. The CDR3 sequence is CSGSTGSGETQYF. As DNA, the CDR3 is TGCAGCGGTTCGACAGGGAGTGGAGAGACCCAGTACTTC.

The chain carries TRBV18 and TRBJ1-3; D ambiguous. Deletions cut 3 bases from V and 3 bases from J, with 12 bases between. The CDR3 covers 15 residues. Germline V gene sequence: CDR1 KGHSH, CDR2 LQKENI. The CDR3 DNA reads TGTGCCAGCTCACCCGCAGGCGGTGTTGGAAACACCATATATTTT. Amino acids: CASSPAGGVGNTIYF.

The chain is built from TRBV11-2 and TRBJ2-5, with D perhaps matching TRBD1 or TRBD2 (5 bases each). Per the germline V gene, CDR1 is SGHAT and CDR2 is FQNNGV. This CDR3 region has 13 residues. V was trimmed by 8 bases and J by 1 base, leaving 11 bases between them. The CDR3 nucleotides are TGTGCCAGCGGGGGAGTTGCCCAAGAGACCCAGTACTTC. Protein product: CASGGVAQETQYF. The whole variable domain, filled in from reference TRBV11-2 and TRBJ2-5, reads EAGVAQSPRYKIIEKRQSVAFWCNPISGHATLYWYQQILGQGPKLLIQFQNNGVVDDSQLPKDRFSAERLKGVDSTLKIQPAKLEDSAVYLCASGGVAQETQYFGPGTRLLVL.